Listed below are T cell receptor beta chains from one sample, sequenced in a study of early T cells in non-severe SARS-CoV-2 infection. TCRdb re-analysed the 5' RACE reads in MiXCR, keeping a single row per CDR3 protein. This table holds roughly 80,000 distinct CDR3 sequences, 11% to 15% found once. The sequencing sample was made of whole blood. These receptors originate from an adult who was a healthcare worker with PCR-confirmed SARS-CoV-2 infection or an uninfected control (not recorded which). The CDR3 runs from the conserved cysteine through the conserved F or W. D genes are given only for firm matches. Clone sizes are given selectively: once, few, many, or a class where the clone is expanded.

j_gene: TRBJ2-7; v_gene: TRBV3-1; d_gene: NA; abundance: NA; CDR3nt: TGTGCCAGCAGCCAAGGGCCCCCCAACGGGGGACCCTACGAGCAGTACTTC; CDR3aa: CASSQGPPNGGPYEQYF
j_gene: TRBJ2-5; v_gene: TRBV5-1; d_gene: TRBD1; abundance: many; CDR3nt: TGCGCCAGCAGCCCCGGACAGGGAGAGACCCAGTACTTC; CDR3aa: CASSPGQGETQYF
j_gene: TRBJ2-2; v_gene: TRBV24-1; d_gene: NA; abundance: few; CDR3nt: TGTGCCACCAGTATGGACGCGAACACCGGGGAGCTGTTTTTT; CDR3aa: CATSMDANTGELFF
j_gene: TRBJ1-2; v_gene: TRBV7-6; d_gene: TRBD1; abundance: many; CDR3nt: TGTGCCAGCAGCTCATCTCAGGGGGCGAGCGGAGTCGTTGGCTACACCTTC; CDR3aa: CASSSSQGASGVVGYTF
j_gene: TRBJ2-3; v_gene: TRBV15; d_gene: NA; abundance: few; CDR3nt: TGTGCCACCAGCAGAGATCCGGGAGGCACAGATACGCAGTATTTT; CDR3aa: CATSRDPGGTDTQYF
j_gene: TRBJ1-4; v_gene: TRBV14; d_gene: NA; abundance: many; CDR3nt: TGTGCCAGCAGCCGTGCCTATAATGAAAAACTGTTTTTT; CDR3aa: CASSRAYNEKLFF
j_gene: TRBJ2-7; v_gene: TRBV7-8; d_gene: TRBD1; abundance: many; CDR3nt: TGTGCCAGCAGCTTAAGACAGGGGGTCTCCTACGAGCAGTACTTC; CDR3aa: CASSLRQGVSYEQYF
j_gene: TRBJ2-6; v_gene: TRBV7-8; d_gene: NA; abundance: many; CDR3nt: TGTGCCAGCAGCACACAGACTCCAGGGCAAGGGGCCAACGTCCTGACTTTC; CDR3aa: CASSTQTPGQGANVLTF
j_gene: TRBJ1-2; v_gene: TRBV29-1; d_gene: NA; abundance: NA; CDR3nt: TGCAGCGCCGGACAGCCGTCTAGGGGCTACACCTTC; CDR3aa: CSAGQPSRGYTF
j_gene: TRBJ2-3; v_gene: TRBV20-1; d_gene: TRBD2; abundance: many; CDR3nt: TGCAGTGCGACCGGGACTAGCGGCCTCACAGATACGCAGTATTTT; CDR3aa: CSATGTSGLTDTQYF
j_gene: TRBJ2-1; v_gene: TRBV7-9; d_gene: TRBD2; abundance: many; CDR3nt: TGTGCCAGCAGTTCAGTCACTAGCGGGAGGATAAATGAGCAGTTCTTC; CDR3aa: CASSSVTSGRINEQFF
j_gene: TRBJ2-7; v_gene: TRBV4-2; d_gene: TRBD2; abundance: many; CDR3nt: TGTGCCAGCAGCCAAGAATTGGCTAGCGGATCCTACGAGCAGTACTTC; CDR3aa: CASSQELASGSYEQYF
j_gene: TRBJ2-5; v_gene: TRBV7-9; d_gene: NA; abundance: NA; CDR3nt: TGTGCCAGCAGAGACCCCGAGGAGTTGGAAGAGACCCAGTACTTC; CDR3aa: CASRDPEELEETQYF
j_gene: TRBJ2-2; v_gene: TRBV7-6; d_gene: NA; abundance: few; CDR3nt: TGTGCCAGCAGCTTAGATGTTCGGGGGGCCGGCGGGGAGCTGTTTTTT; CDR3aa: CASSLDVRGAGGELFF
j_gene: TRBJ2-7; v_gene: TRBV7-9; d_gene: NA; abundance: many; CDR3nt: TGTGCCACGCGGGGTCTCACTTACGAGCAGTACTTC; CDR3aa: CATRGLTYEQYF
j_gene: TRBJ2-5; v_gene: TRBV12-5; d_gene: TRBD1; abundance: NA; CDR3nt: TGTGCTAGTGGCCTACCCAACCGGGACAGAAACCAAGAGACCCAGTACTTC; CDR3aa: CASGLPNRDRNQETQYF
j_gene: TRBJ1-2; v_gene: TRBV20-1; d_gene: NA; abundance: NA; CDR3nt: TGCAGTGCTCCCTCCCGACGAACAGACTATGGCTACACCTTC; CDR3aa: CSAPSRRTDYGYTF
j_gene: TRBJ2-1; v_gene: TRBV5-6; d_gene: TRBD1; abundance: many; CDR3nt: TGTGCCAGCAGCTTGGTCGGGACAGGGGGCAATGAGCAGTTCTTC; CDR3aa: CASSLVGTGGNEQFF
j_gene: TRBJ1-5; v_gene: TRBV20-1; d_gene: NA; abundance: NA; CDR3nt: TGCAGTGCTAGAGTCCGGGGGAATCAGCCCCAGCATTTT; CDR3aa: CSARVRGNQPQHF
j_gene: TRBJ2-7; v_gene: TRBV12-3/TRBV12-4; d_gene: TRBD1; abundance: many; CDR3nt: TGTGCCAGCAGAGACAGGGCCTCCTCCTACGAGCAGTACTTC; CDR3aa: CASRDRASSYEQYF
j_gene: TRBJ2-7; v_gene: TRBV15; d_gene: NA; abundance: NA; CDR3nt: TGTGCCACCAGCCTCAATACGGGCAGGGGAGGCGACGAGCAGTACTTC; CDR3aa: CATSLNTGRGGDEQYF
j_gene: TRBJ2-4; v_gene: TRBV5-6; d_gene: NA; abundance: NA; CDR3nt: TGTGCCAGCAGCTTGTGGGACGGAAGACTCAAAAACATTCAGTACTTC; CDR3aa: CASSLWDGRLKNIQYF